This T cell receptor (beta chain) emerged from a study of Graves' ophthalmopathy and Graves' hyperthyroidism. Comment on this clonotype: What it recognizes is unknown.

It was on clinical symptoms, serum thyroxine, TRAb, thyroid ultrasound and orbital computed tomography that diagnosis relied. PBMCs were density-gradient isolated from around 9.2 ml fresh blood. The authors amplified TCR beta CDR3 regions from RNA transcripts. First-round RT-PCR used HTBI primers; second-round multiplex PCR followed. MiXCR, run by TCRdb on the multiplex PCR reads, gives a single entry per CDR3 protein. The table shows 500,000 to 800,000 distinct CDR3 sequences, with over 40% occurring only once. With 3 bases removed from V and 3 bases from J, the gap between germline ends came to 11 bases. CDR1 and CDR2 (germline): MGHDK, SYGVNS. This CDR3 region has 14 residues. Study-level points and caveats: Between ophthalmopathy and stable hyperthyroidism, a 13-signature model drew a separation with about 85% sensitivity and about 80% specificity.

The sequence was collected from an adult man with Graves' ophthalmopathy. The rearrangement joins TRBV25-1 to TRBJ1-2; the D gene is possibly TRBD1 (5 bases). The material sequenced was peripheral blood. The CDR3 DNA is TGTGCCAGCAGTGACAAACCGGGACACTATGGCTACACCTTC. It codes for CASSDKPGHYGYTF.